The rows below give T cell receptor beta chains drawn from one sample of a study of identical twins. MiXCR, run by TCRdb on the 5' RACE reads, gives a single entry per CDR3 protein. The table shows 500,000 to 700,000 distinct CDR3 sequences, with roughly 7.1% occurring only once. These data were likewise used in another study, on yellow fever vaccine responses in identical twins.

Material for sequencing was PBMCs. These receptors all stem from a woman younger than 35 in good health. The CDR3 runs from the conserved cysteine through the conserved F or W. D genes are given only for firm matches. Some rows mark clone size as missing; the rest say once, few, many or name a class of expanded clone.

>.|TRBJ1-1|TRBV12-3/TRBV12-4|many
CASSLIKTNTEAFF
TGTGCCAGCAGTTTAATAAAGACGAACACTGAAGCTTTCTTT
>.|TRBJ1-1|TRBV7-9|.
CASRRGNTEAFF
TGTGCCAGCAGACGGGGGAACACTGAAGCTTTCTTT
>.|TRBJ2-2|TRBV7-8|few
CASSLALDPAAGELFF
TGTGCCAGCAGCTTAGCCCTGGACCCGGCGGCCGGGGAGCTGTTTTTT
>.|TRBJ2-3|TRBV24-1|many
CATSRGISTDTQYF
TGTGCCACCAGTCGCGGGATCAGCACAGATACGCAGTATTTT
>.|TRBJ2-2|TRBV2|.
CASSPDYLGTGELFF
TGTGCCAGCAGCCCGGACTACCTTGGCACCGGGGAGCTGTTTTTT
>.|TRBJ2-4|TRBV5-1|many
CASSLGAENIQYF
TGCGCCAGCAGCCTGGGGGCGGAAAACATTCAGTACTTC
>.|TRBJ2-2|TRBV6-4|few
CASSDGRENTGELFF
TGTGCCAGCAGTGACGGTCGGGAGAACACCGGGGAGCTGTTTTTT
>TRBD1|TRBJ1-2|TRBV5-1|.
CASSPMPGQTYGYTF
TGCGCCAGCAGCCCTATGCCGGGACAGACCTATGGCTACACCTTC
>.|TRBJ2-1|TRBV11-3|many
CASSLHASTSSYNEQFF
TGTGCCAGCAGCTTACATGCTAGCACGAGCTCCTACAATGAGCAGTTCTTC
>.|TRBJ1-4|TRBV29-1|.
CSVATGNEKLFF
TGCAGCGTGGCAACAGGAAATGAAAAACTGTTTTTT
>.|TRBJ2-1|TRBV20-1|.
CSASGPYNEQFF
TGCAGTGCTAGCGGGCCCTACAATGAGCAGTTCTTC
>TRBD1|TRBJ2-1|TRBV12-3/TRBV12-4|many
CASSFRQGVYNEQFF
TGTGCCAGCAGTTTCAGGCAGGGGGTCTACAATGAGCAGTTCTTC
>.|TRBJ1-1|TRBV10-2|.
CASSESVSLNTEAFF
TGCGCCAGCAGTGAGTCGGTCAGCTTGAACACTGAAGCTTTCTTT
>.|TRBJ2-4|TRBV6-5|many
CASSYSPAKNIQYF
TGTGCCAGCAGTTACTCGCCAGCCAAAAACATTCAGTACTTC
>TRBD2|TRBJ2-1|TRBV9|.
CASSVAILAGLPSYNEQFF
TGTGCCAGCAGCGTAGCTATCCTAGCGGGCCTCCCCTCCTACAATGAGCAGTTCTTC
>.|TRBJ2-2|TRBV6-5|.
CASSYLHPDTGELFF
TGTGCCAGCAGTTACCTACATCCTGACACCGGGGAGCTGTTTTTT
>.|TRBJ1-3|TRBV6-5|.
CASSDVGNTIYF
TGTGCCAGCAGTGACGTGGGAAACACCATATATTTT
>.|TRBJ1-1|TRBV7-9|.
CASSLTIQGEGEAFF
TGTGCCAGCAGCTTAACTATACAGGGTGAGGGTGAAGCTTTCTTT
>.|TRBJ2-4|TRBV29-1|few
CSVTFGQTNIQYF
TGCAGCGTCACGTTTGGACAGACCAACATTCAGTACTTC
>.|TRBJ2-2|TRBV20-1|many
CSARDRGAVTGELFF
TGCAGTGCTAGAGATCGGGGGGCTGTCACCGGGGAGCTGTTTTTT
>.|TRBJ1-2|TRBV12-3/TRBV12-4|many
CADELQGYGYTF
TGTGCCGACGAACTGCAGGGCTATGGCTACACCTTC
>.|TRBJ2-1|TRBV20-1|many
CSALFVSTYNEQFF
TGCAGCGCCCTCTTTGTTAGTACCTACAATGAGCAGTTCTTC
>TRBD2|TRBJ2-3|TRBV27|.
CASSLSPLAGGGTDTQYF
TGTGCCAGCAGTTTATCGCCACTAGCGGGAGGGGGCACAGATACGCAGTATTTT
>.|TRBJ1-2|TRBV19|.
CASSTTQEYGYTF
TGTGCCAGTAGTACTACACAAGAATATGGCTACACCTTC
>TRBD2|TRBJ2-3|TRBV7-9|few
CASSLAGGQADTQYF
TGTGCCAGCAGCCTAGCGGGAGGGCAAGCAGATACGCAGTATTTT
>.|TRBJ1-1|TRBV10-3|many
CAISESAGSNTEAFF
TGTGCCATCAGTGAGTCGGCAGGGTCCAACACTGAAGCTTTCTTT
>.|TRBJ2-2|TRBV14|many
CASSPIQGYTGELFF
TGTGCCAGCAGCCCGATTCAGGGGTACACCGGGGAGCTGTTTTTT
>.|TRBJ1-2|TRBV6-1|.
CASSELGTAGYTF
TGTGCCAGCAGTGAACTGGGAACAGCAGGCTACACCTTC